Below, 2 T cell receptor beta chains from the same sample are listed, as sequenced in a study of blood T cell repertoires in COVID-19. Some clones are missing from TCRdb's copy, which holds only in-frame ones; the method was immunoSEQ multiplex PCR. The sample has under 350,000 clones, roughly 85% seen once; the top ten hold 9.5% to 11%. The sequencing sample was made of peripheral blood. All receptors come from a woman aged 70-85 years with acute or convalescent COVID-19.

This chain uses TRBV18 with TRBJ1-1, with D possibly matching TRBD1 (6 bases). The germline CDR1 and CDR2 sequences are KGHSH and LQKENI. This CDR3 contains 15 residues. V lost 2 bases and J 1 base, leaving 11 bases between the germline ends. The CDR3 coding sequence is TGTGCCAGCTCACCATATAGGACAGAGAACACTGAAGCTTTCTTT. This encodes CASSPYRTENTEAFF. Using reference TRBV18 and TRBJ1-1 for the parts outside the CDR3, the full variable domain is NAGVMQNPRHLVRRRGQEARLRCSPMKGHSHVYWYRQLPEEGLKFMVYLQKENIIDESGMPKERFSAEFPKEGPSILRIQQVVRGDSAAYFCASSPYRTENTEAFFGQGTRLTVV.

This chain links TRBV2 with TRBJ1-2; 7 bases line up with TRBD1. J lost 2 bases, V lost 1 base, and 4 bases had no gene match. CDR1 is SNHLY, CDR2 FYNNEI, per germline. CDR3 length: 15 residues. CDR3 bases: TGTGCCAGCAGTGAAGGAAGACAGGGAAACTATGGCTACACCTTC. It yields the protein CASSEGRQGNYGYTF. The whole variable domain, remainder taken from reference TRBV2 and TRBJ1-2, is EPEVTQTPSHQVTQMGQEVILRCVPISNHLYFYWYRQILGQKVEFLVSFYNNEISEKSEIFDDQFSVERPDGSNFTLKIRSTKLEDSAMYFCASSEGRQGNYGYTFGSGTRLTVV.